These 15 T cell receptor beta chains were sequenced from one sample in a study of tumor-infiltrating lymphocytes in localized non-small cell lung cancer (dated by TCRdb to the early 2020s). Libraries were constructed by the immunoSEQ multiplex PCR assay. TCRdb took over this immuneACCESS table, retaining in-frame rearrangements with V and J assigned. Such tables are incomplete; in checked studies, under half of the missing clones stem from an unresolved V gene, and the remainder is unexplained. Here the sample has about 16,000 clones; over 70% occur a single time. The ten largest clones add up to approximately 9% of the sample. Sequencing input: lung tumor tissue. Source of these receptors: a human donor with non-small cell lung cancer.

The V gene is TRBV27, the J gene TRBJ2-1; the D gene is possibly TRBD1 (6 bases). The CDR3 spans 15 residues. The V end lost 4 bases, the J end lost 5 bases, and 15 bases lay between the germline ends. Germline V CDR1 and CDR2: MNHEY, SMNVEV (reference sequence). The CDR3 here is CASSSLTGSDNEQFF. The DNA for the CDR3 is TGTGCCAGCAGTTCGTTGACAGGATCGGACAATGAGCAGTTCTTC.

The chain links TRBV2 to TRBJ2-5; 10 bases fit TRBD2. The V and J ends lost 4 bases and 3 bases, in that order; junction bases with no gene match: 5. CDR1 SNHLY and CDR2 FYNNEI come from the germline V gene. The CDR3 extends over 15 amino acids. As DNA, the CDR3 is TGTGCCAGCAGTGTCCCAGCGGGGGGGAAAGAGACCCAGTACTTC. Amino acid sequence: CASSVPAGGKETQYF.

The rearrangement joins TRBV27 to TRBJ2-3, with D maybe TRBD1 (6 bases). Germline V gene sequence: CDR1 MNHEY, CDR2 SMNVEV (reference sequence). This CDR3 contains 14 residues. With 5 bases removed from V and 1 base from J, the gap between germline ends came to 10 bases. The CDR3 sequence: CASSANRGTDTQYF. As DNA, the CDR3 is TGTGCCAGCAGTGCTAACAGGGGCACAGATACGCAGTATTTT.

This rearrangement joins TRBV19 to TRBJ2-3; tentatively, D is TRBD1 or TRBD2 (6 bases each). CDR1 and CDR2 (germline): LNHDA, SQIVND (reference sequence). The CDR3 consists of 14 residues. The germline V and J ends were trimmed by 4 bases and 8 bases, with 16 bases remaining between them. CDR3 nucleotide sequence: TGTGCCAGTAGTACCACGGGGGCCAGGCCTACGCAGTATTTT. Translating gives CASSTTGARPTQYF.

This clone was observed a few times. The J gene is TRBJ1-4, the V gene TRBV5-8, with TRBD1 as a possible D gene (5 bases). The CDR3 covers 14 residues. Germline CDR1 SGHTS, CDR2 YDEGEE. V lost 0 bases and J 8 bases, leaving 11 bases between the germline ends. CDR3 residues: CASSLAGGSEKLFF. CDR3 DNA sequence: TGTGCCAGCAGCTTGGCCGGGGGTAGCGAAAAACTGTTTTTT. The whole variable domain, remainder taken from reference TRBV5-8 and TRBJ1-4, is EAGVTQSPTHLIKTRGQQATLRCSPISGHTSVYWYQQALGLGLQFLLWYDEGEERNRGNFPPRFSGRQFPNYSSELNVNALELEDSALYLCASSLAGGSEKLFFGSGTQLSVL.

The CDR3 bases are TGTGCCAGCAGCCAAGTGGGGGACAGGGTCTACAATGAGCAGTTCTTC. It yields the protein CASSQVGDRVYNEQFF. The chain has TRBV14 and TRBJ2-1, with 9 bases fitting TRBD1. This CDR3 comprises 16 residues. V dropped 1 base and J dropped 3; count of bases not matched to a gene: 4. Germline V gene lookup returns CDR1 SGHDN and CDR2 FVKESK. The variable domain in full, completed from reference TRBV14 and TRBJ2-1, reads EAGVTQFPSHSVIEKGQTVTLRCDPISGHDNLYWYRRVMGKEIKFLLHFVKESKQDESGMPNNRFLAERTGGTYSTLKVQPAELEDSGVYFCASSQVGDRVYNEQFFGPGTRLTVL.

V is TRBV6-4 and J is TRBJ2-3, with 14 positions matching TRBD2. Germline loops: CDR1 MRHNA, CDR2 SNTAGT. The CDR3 loop spans 18 amino acids. After removal of 7 bases from V and 0 bases from J, the junction contained 9 bases not matched to a gene. The CDR3 loop reads CASTTGTSGSRSTDTQYF. The DNA of the CDR3 is TGTGCCAGCACTACCGGGACTAGCGGGAGCAGGAGCACAGATACGCAGTATTTT.

The V call is TRBV2, the J call TRBJ2-1; unclear D gene. V was shortened by 1 base and J by 8 bases, with 3 bases between the two germline ends. The CDR3 length is 11 residues. Per germline, CDR1 SNHLY and CDR2 FYNNEI. The CDR3 DNA follows: TGTGCCAGCAGTGAAGTGTATGAGCAGTTCTTC. This translates into CASSEVYEQFF.

This sequence joins TRBV10-1 and TRBJ1-5; no definite D call. This CDR3 spans 15 amino acids. The germline V and J ends were trimmed by 9 bases and 1 base, with 16 bases remaining between them. Looked up from germline, CDR1 is WNHNN and CDR2 is SYGVQD (reference sequence). CDR3 nucleotide sequence: TGCGCCAGAGCTGTGCCGGTTATGAGCAATCAGCCCCAGCATTTT. It translates to CARAVPVMSNQPQHF.

V and J are TRBV9 and TRBJ1-1; 7 positions match TRBD1. The CDR3 runs to 16 residues. Trimming removed 4 bases from V and 0 bases from J; junction bases left unmatched: 9. Germline loops: CDR1 SGDLS, CDR2 YYNGEE. The CDR3 sequence is CASSIRQGLMNTEAFF. CDR3 DNA: TGTGCCAGCAGCATACGACAGGGACTAATGAACACTGAAGCTTTCTTT. Variable domain in full (rest from reference TRBV9 and TRBJ1-1): DSGVTQTPKHLITATGQRVTLRCSPRSGDLSVYWYQQSLDQGLQFLIQYYNGEERAKGNILERFSAQQFPDLHSELNLSSLELGDSALYFCASSIRQGLMNTEAFFGQGTRLTVV.

The chain combines TRBV5-8 with TRBJ1-2; D gene unclear. Germline-derived CDR1 and CDR2 are SGHTS and YDEGEE. The CDR3 extends over 12 amino acids. The V gene lost 0 bases and the J gene lost 6 bases, with 6 bases spanning the gap. The CDR3 DNA follows: TGTGCCAGCAGCTTGGGACGAGATGGCTACACCTTC. This translates into CASSLGRDGYTF.

This clone has only a few counts. This sequence joins TRBV11-2 and TRBJ1-4, with D perhaps TRBD1 (5 bases). V was trimmed by 6 bases and J by 5 bases, leaving 16 bases between them. Per the germline V gene, CDR1 is SGHAT and CDR2 is FQNNGV. This CDR3 comprises 15 residues. Here the CDR3 DNA reads TGTGCCAGCAGGGACGCCGGGACGGCAAATGAAAAACTGTTTTTT. It yields the protein CASRDAGTANEKLFF. Full variable domain (remainder filled in from reference TRBV11-2 and TRBJ1-4): EAGVAQSPRYKIIEKRQSVAFWCNPISGHATLYWYQQILGQGPKLLIQFQNNGVVDDSQLPKDRFSAERLKGVDSTLKIQPAKLEDSAVYLCASRDAGTANEKLFFGSGTQLSVL.

This clone was observed a single time. The gene calls are TRBV28 and TRBJ2-1, with unresolved D. Germline loops: CDR1 MDHEN, CDR2 SYDVKM. V was trimmed by 6 bases and J by 7 bases, leaving 16 bases between them. The CDR3 is made up of 14 amino acids. The CDR3 sequence is CASRARWGMNEQFF. CDR3 nucleotide sequence: TGTGCCAGCAGGGCGCGATGGGGTATGAATGAGCAGTTCTTC. The variable domain in full, with the rest retrieved from reference TRBV28 and TRBJ2-1, is DVKVTQSSRYLVKRTGEKVFLECVQDMDHENMFWYRQDPGLGLRLIYFSYDVKMKEKGDIPEGYSVSREKKERFSLILESASTNQTSMYLCASRARWGMNEQFFGPGTRLTVL.

The chain joins TRBV6-5 to TRBJ2-7, with TRBD1 matching over 9 bases. In germline, CDR1 is MNHEY, CDR2 SVGAGI. CDR3 size: 15 residues. The J segment lost 2 bases and the V segment lost 2 bases, leaving 4 bases of the junction unmatched. The CDR3 is CASSYVQGAAYEQYF. The CDR3 DNA reads as TGTGCCAGCAGTTACGTACAGGGGGCGGCCTACGAGCAGTACTTC.

The chain joins TRBV6-1 to TRBJ2-1; TRBD2 agrees at 10 bases. V trimming: 10 bases; J trimming: 9 bases; junction bases outside the gene matches: 15. The CDR3 is 15 amino acids. Germline V gene data show CDR1 as MNHNS and CDR2 as SASEGT. CDR3 residues: CAISSGAGGRVEQFF. The CDR3 DNA reads TGTGCCATCTCATCGGGAGCGGGAGGGAGGGTTGAGCAGTTCTTC.